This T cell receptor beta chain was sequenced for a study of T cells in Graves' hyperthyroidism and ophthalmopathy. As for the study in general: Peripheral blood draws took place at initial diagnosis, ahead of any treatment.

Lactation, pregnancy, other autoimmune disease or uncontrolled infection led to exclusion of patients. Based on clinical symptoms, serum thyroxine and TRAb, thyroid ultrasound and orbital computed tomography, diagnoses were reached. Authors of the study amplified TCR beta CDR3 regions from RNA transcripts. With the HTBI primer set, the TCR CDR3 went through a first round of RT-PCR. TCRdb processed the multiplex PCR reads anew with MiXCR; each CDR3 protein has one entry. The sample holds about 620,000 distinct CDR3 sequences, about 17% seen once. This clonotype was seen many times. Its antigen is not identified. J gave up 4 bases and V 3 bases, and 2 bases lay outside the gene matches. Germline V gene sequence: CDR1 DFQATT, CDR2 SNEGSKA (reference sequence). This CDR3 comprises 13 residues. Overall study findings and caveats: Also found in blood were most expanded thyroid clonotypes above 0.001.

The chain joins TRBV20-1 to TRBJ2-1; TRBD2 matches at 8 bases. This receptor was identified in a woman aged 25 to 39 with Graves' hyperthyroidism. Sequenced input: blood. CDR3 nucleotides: TGCAGTGCTAGCGGGAGGGAATACAATGAGCAGTTCTTC. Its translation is CSASGREYNEQFF.